This record covers a single T cell receptor beta chain. Its antigen is not known. This sample was included in a study of cytomegalovirus exposure and HLA in healthy donors. Study conclusions and caveats: It has been reported that TCR beta sequences accurately predicted the HLA-A and HLA-B alleles of most subjects. Most TCR sequences were rare, but some public TCRs occurred in many donors. TCR beta V- and J-gene trimming was later associated with a missense DCLRE1C variant.

CDR1 and CDR2 (germline): SGHTA, FQGNSA. The CDR3 runs to 15 residues. The V segment lost 5 bases and the J segment 6 bases; nucleotides outside the gene matches: 7. PCR amplification relied on 60 Vbeta primers (plus 13 Jbeta primers). Profiling relied on immunoSEQ multiplex PCR, and the TCRdb table lists in-frame clones only, not all of them. The repertoire includes more than 150,000 clones, approximately 71% of them detected once, and roughly 7.6% sits in the top ten. The rearrangement joins TRBV7-2 to TRBJ2-7; 13 bases agree with TRBD2. The TCR sequence derives from a woman between 40 and 50 years old in good health and CMV-seropositive. The material sequenced was PBMCs. CDR3 loop: CASSQLAGGLGEQYF. CDR3 bases: TGTGCCAGCAGCCAACTAGCGGGAGGGCTCGGCGAGCAGTACTTC.